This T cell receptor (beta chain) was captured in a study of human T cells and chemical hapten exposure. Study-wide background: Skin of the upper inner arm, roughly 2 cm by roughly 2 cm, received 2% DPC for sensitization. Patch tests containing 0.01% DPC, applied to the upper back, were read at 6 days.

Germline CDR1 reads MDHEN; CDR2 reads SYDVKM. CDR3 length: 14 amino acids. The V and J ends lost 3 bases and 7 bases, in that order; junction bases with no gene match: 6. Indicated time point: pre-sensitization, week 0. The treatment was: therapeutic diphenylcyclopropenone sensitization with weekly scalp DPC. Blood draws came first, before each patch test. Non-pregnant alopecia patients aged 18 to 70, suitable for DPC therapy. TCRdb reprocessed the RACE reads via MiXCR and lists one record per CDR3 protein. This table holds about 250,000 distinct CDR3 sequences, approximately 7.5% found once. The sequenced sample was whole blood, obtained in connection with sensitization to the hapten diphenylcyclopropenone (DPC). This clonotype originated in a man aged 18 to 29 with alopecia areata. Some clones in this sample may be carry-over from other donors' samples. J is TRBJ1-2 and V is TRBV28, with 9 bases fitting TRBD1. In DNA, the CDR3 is TGTGCCAGCAGTTTTCACGACAGGGGGTCTGGCTACACCTTC. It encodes CASSFHDRGSGYTF.